The rows below give T cell receptor beta chains drawn from one sample of a study of identical twins. TCRdb recomputed calls from the 5' RACE reads with MiXCR, one row per CDR3 protein. Of 650,000 to 800,000 distinct CDR3 sequences in the sample, roughly 8% are singletons; the top ten hold around 0.98%. This sample was shared with a second study, whose subject was yellow fever vaccine responses in identical twins.

The sequenced sample was PBMCs. The receptors derive from a woman between 18 and 29 years old in good health. Both conserved end residues are part of each CDR3. A D gene is named only where the DNA matches it firmly. Rows may omit the clone size; those that give it use once, few, many or a size class.

DNA	CDR3	V	D	J	size
TGCAGTGCTAGCGGGGTTCGGCGGGGGAGCTCCTACGAGCAGTACTTC	CSASGVRRGSSYEQYF	TRBV20-1	TRBD2	TRBJ2-7	-
TGTGCCAGCAGCTCATATGGGGCCAACGTCCTGACTTTC	CASSSYGANVLTF	TRBV7-8	-	TRBJ2-6	once
TGCAGTGCAGGGGCCAGACAATATGGCTACACCTTC	CSAGARQYGYTF	TRBV20-1	-	TRBJ1-2	few
TGCGCCAGCAGCCAAGATGTGGAAACAGATGGCTACACCTTC	CASSQDVETDGYTF	TRBV4-1	-	TRBJ1-2	-
TGCAGCGTTGTAAGCAGGGTGTACAATGAGCAGTTCTTC	CSVVSRVYNEQFF	TRBV29-1	-	TRBJ2-1	few
TGTGCCAGCAGTTACCCAGAGGGGGGTTACGAGCAGTACTTC	CASSYPEGGYEQYF	TRBV6-5	-	TRBJ2-7	-
TGTGCCAGCAGCTCCCAATCGAGCGGGAGACTCAATGAGCAGTTCTTC	CASSSQSSGRLNEQFF	TRBV7-2	TRBD2	TRBJ2-1	many
TGTGCCAGCAGCTTGACACAGGGGGACTATGGCTACACCTTC	CASSLTQGDYGYTF	TRBV5-5	TRBD1	TRBJ1-2	-
TGTGCCAGCAGTCGACGGGACACAGATACGCAGTATTTT	CASSRRDTDTQYF	TRBV12-3/TRBV12-4	-	TRBJ2-3	many
TGTGCCAGCAGAGAGCTAGATGACAATGAGCAGTTCTTC	CASRELDDNEQFF	TRBV2	-	TRBJ2-1	many